Sequencing of this T cell receptor beta chain was carried out in a study of beta chain features in type 1 diabetes. As for the study in general: There was similarity between patients and healthy donors in age, gender and cell yields. Study-wide findings and caveats: cDNA-based sequencing might over-represent cells highly expressing TCR. When Type 1 diabetes patients were examined, their TCRB CDR3s proved moderately but significantly shorter in all four CD4+ subsets. Individuals with type 1 diabetes displayed fewer insertions and more deletions at VDJ junctions.

Expressed TCRB transcripts were sequenced because the isolated RNA had all been reverse transcribed beforehand. The table came from immunoSEQ multiplex PCR; TCRdb's copy has only in-frame clones and leaves some out. Of 300,000 to 400,000 clones in the sample, about 10% are singletons; the top ten hold about 0.6%. There are 15 residues in the CDR3. The ends lost 5 bases at V and 6 bases at J; junction bases unmatched: 9. Germline V CDR1 and CDR2: MDHEN, SYDVKM. With respect to this clone: Its specificity is unknown.

Sequencing was done on a sample of central memory CD4+ T cells from blood. This clonotype originated in a man aged 25-40 years with type 1 diabetes. This chain links TRBV28 with TRBJ1-1; 10 nucleotides align to TRBD1. DNA of the CDR3: TGTGCCAGCAGTGGAAGCGACAGGGGGCTCGCTGAAGCTTTCTTT. Residues: CASSGSDRGLAEAFF.